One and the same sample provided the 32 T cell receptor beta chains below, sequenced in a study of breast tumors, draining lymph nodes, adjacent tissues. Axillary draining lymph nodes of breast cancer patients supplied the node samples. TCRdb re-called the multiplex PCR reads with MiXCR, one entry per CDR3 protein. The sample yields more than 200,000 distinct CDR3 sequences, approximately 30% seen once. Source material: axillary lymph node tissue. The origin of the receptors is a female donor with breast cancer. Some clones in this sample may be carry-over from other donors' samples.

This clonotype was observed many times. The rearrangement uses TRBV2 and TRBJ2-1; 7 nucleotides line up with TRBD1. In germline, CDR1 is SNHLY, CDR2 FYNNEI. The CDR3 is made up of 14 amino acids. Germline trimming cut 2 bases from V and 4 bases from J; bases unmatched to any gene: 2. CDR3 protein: CASSETGQYNEQFF. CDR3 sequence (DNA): TGTGCCAGCAGTGAAACGGGACAGTACAATGAGCAGTTCTTC.

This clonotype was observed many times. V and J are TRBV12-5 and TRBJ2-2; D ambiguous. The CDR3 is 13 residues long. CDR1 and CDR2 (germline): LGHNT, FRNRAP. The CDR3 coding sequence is TGTGCCAGCAGCTGGTTTGACACCGGGGAGCTGTTTTTT. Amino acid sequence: CASSWFDTGELFF.

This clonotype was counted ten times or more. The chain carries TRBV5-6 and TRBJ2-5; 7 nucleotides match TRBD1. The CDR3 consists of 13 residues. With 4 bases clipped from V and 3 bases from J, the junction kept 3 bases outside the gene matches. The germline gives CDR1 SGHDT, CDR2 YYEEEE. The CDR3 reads CASSPDREETQYF. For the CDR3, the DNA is TGTGCCAGCAGCCCTGACAGGGAAGAGACCCAGTACTTC.

The CDR3 here is CATSSRPSLGAFF. The CDR3 DNA reads as TGTGCCACCAGCAGTCGACCCTCTCTGGGGGCTTTCTTT. This chain joins TRBV15 and TRBJ1-1, with D unresolved. V was pared by 3 bases and J by 11 bases, with 16 bases between. CDR3 size: 13 residues. The V gene's germline CDR1 is LNHNV and CDR2 YYDKDF (reference sequence).

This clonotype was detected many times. CDR3 loop: CASSYNPASGYTQYF. CDR3 in DNA: TGTGCCAGCAGTTATAATCCCGCTAGCGGGTATACGCAGTATTTT. The rearrangement uses TRBV6-6 and TRBJ2-3, with TRBD2 matching over 8 bases. Trimming took 3 bases from V and 7 from J; bases not matched to a gene: 9. This CDR3 has 15 amino acids. CDR1 is MNHNY and CDR2 is SVGAGI in the germline V gene (reference sequence).

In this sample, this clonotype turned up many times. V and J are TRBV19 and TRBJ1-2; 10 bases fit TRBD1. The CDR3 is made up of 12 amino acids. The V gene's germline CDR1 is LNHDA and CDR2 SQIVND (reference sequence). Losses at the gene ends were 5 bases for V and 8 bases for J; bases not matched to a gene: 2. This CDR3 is CASSDRGRGYTF. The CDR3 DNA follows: TGTGCCAGTAGTGACAGGGGGCGCGGCTACACCTTC.

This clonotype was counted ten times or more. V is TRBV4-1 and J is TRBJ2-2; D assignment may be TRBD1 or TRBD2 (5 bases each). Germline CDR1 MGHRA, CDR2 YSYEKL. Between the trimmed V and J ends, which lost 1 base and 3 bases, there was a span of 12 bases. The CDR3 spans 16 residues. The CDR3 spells CASSQVGVVDTGELFF. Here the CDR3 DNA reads TGCGCCAGCAGCCAAGTGGGGGTTGTGGACACCGGGGAGCTGTTTTTT.

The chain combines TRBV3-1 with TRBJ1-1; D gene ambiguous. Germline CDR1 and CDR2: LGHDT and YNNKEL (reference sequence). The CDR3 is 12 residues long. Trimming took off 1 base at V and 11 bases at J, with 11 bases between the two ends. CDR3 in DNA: TGTGCCAGCAGCCAAGTCGGTCGGAAGGCTTTCTTT. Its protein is CASSQVGRKAFF.

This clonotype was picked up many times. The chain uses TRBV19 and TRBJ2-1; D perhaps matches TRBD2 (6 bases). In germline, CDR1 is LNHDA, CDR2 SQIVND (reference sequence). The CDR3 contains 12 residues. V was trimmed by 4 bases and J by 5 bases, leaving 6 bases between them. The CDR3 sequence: CASSRGDNEQFF. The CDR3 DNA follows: TGTGCCAGTAGTAGGGGGGACAATGAGCAGTTCTTC.

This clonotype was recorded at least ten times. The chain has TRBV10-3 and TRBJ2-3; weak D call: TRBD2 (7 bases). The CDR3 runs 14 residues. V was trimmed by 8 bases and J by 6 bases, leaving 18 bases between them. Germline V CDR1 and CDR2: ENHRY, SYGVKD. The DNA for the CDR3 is TGTGCCATCGGGGGGGCCCGGAGGGGCGATACGCAGTATTTT. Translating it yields CAIGGARRGDTQYF.

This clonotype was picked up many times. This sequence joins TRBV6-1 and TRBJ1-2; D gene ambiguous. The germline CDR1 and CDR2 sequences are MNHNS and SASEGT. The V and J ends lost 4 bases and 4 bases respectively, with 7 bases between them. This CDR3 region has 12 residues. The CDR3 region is CASSADGYGYTF. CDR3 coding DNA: TGTGCCAGCAGTGCGGACGGCTATGGCTACACCTTC.

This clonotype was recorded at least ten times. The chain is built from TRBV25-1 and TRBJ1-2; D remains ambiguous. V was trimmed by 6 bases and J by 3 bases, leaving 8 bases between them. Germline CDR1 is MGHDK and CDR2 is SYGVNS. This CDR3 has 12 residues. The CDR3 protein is CASSMGHYGYTF. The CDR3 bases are TGTGCCAGCAGCATGGGTCACTATGGCTACACCTTC.

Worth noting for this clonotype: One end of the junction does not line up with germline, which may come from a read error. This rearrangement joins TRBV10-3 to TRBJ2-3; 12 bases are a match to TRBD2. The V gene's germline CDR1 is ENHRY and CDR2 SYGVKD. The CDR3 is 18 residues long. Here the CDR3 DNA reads TGTGCCTTCAGTGAAGCGCCGCTAGCGGGAGGGCCGGGAGATACGCAGTATTTT. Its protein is CAFSEAPLAGGPGDTQYF.

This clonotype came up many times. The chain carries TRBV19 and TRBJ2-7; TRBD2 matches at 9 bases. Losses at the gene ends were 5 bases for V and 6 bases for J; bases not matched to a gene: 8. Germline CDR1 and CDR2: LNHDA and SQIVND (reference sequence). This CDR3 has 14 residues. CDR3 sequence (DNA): TGTGCCAGTAGTCCTCGGGCGGGAGGGGGCGAGCAGTACTTC. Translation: CASSPRAGGGEQYF. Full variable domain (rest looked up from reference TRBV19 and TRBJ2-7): DGGITQSPKYLFRKEGQNVTLSCEQNLNHDAMYWYRQDPGQGLRLIYYSQIVNDFQKGDIAEGYSVSREKKESFPLTVTSAQKNPTAFYLCASSPRAGGGEQYFGPGTRLTVT.

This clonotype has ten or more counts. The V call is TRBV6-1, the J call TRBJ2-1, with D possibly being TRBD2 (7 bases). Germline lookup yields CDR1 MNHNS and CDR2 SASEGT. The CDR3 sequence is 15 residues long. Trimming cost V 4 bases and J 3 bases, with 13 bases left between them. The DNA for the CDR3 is TGTGCCAGCAGTGGGGGGGGCACCTTCTACAATGAGCAGTTCTTC. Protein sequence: CASSGGGTFYNEQFF.

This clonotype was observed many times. In DNA, the CDR3 is TGTGCCAGCAGCCGAGGCAGGGGCCGAAACACCATATATTTT. Amino acids: CASSRGRGRNTIYF. This chain joins TRBV14 and TRBJ1-3; a possible D gene is TRBD1 (6 bases). Germline V gene lookup returns CDR1 SGHDN and CDR2 FVKESK. The V gene lost 4 bases and the J gene lost 5 bases, with 12 bases spanning the gap. CDR3 length: 14 residues.

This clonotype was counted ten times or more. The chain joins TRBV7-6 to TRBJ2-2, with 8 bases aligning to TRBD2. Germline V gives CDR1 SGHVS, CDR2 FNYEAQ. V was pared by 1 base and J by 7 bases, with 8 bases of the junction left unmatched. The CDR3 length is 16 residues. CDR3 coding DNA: TGTGCCAGCAGCTTAGACCACCCTGGGACTAGCGGGGAGCTGTTTTTT. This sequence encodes CASSLDHPGTSGELFF. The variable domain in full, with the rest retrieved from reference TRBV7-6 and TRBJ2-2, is GAGVSQSPRYKVTKRGQDVALRCDPISGHVSLYWYRQALGQGPEFLTYFNYEAQQDKSGLPNDRFSAERPEGSISTLTIQRTEQRDSAMYRCASSLDHPGTSGELFFGEGSRLTVL.

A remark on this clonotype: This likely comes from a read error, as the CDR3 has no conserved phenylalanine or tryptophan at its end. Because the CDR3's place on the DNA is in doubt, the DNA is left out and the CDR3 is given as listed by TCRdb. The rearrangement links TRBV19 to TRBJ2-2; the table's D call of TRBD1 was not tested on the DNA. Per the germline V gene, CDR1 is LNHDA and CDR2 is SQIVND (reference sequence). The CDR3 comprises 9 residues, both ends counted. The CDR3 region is CASSSRTGI.

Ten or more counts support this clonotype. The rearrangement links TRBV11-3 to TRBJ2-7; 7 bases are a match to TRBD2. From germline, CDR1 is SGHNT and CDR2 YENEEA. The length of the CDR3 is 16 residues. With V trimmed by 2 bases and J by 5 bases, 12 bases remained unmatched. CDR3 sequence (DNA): TGTGCCAGCAGCTTATCTCTGCGGGAGACTGGGGACGAGCAGTACTTC. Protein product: CASSLSLRETGDEQYF.

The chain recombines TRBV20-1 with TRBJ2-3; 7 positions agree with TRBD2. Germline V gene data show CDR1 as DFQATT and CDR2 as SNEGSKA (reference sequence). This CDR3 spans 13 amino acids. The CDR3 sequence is CSLTGGSRVTQYF. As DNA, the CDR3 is TGCAGCCTAACTGGCGGGAGTAGAGTTACGCAGTATTTT.

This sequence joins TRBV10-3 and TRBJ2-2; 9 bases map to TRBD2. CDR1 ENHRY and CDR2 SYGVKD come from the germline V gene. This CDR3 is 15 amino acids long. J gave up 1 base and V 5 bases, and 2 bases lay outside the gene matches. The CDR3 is CAISSTSGNTGELFF. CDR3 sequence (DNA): TGTGCCATCAGTTCGACTAGCGGGAACACCGGGGAGCTGTTTTTT.

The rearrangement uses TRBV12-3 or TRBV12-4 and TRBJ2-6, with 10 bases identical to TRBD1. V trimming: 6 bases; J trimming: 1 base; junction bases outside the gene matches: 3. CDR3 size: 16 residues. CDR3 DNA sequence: TGTGCCAGCAGGGGACAGGGGTTATCTGGGGCCAACGTCCTGACTTTC. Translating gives CASRGQGLSGANVLTF.

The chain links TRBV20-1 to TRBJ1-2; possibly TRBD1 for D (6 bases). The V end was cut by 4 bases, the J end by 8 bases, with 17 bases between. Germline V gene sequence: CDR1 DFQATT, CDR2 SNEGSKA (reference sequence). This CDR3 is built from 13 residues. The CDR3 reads CSATHREMGGYTF. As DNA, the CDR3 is TGCAGTGCTACCCACAGGGAAATGGGGGGCTACACCTTC.

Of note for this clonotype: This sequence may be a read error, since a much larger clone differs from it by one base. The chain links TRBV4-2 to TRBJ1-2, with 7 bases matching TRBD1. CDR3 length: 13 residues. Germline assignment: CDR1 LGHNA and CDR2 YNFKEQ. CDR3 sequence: CACSHEGAGGYTF. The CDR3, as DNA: TGTGCCTGCAGCCACGAGGGGGCAGGTGGCTACACCTTC.

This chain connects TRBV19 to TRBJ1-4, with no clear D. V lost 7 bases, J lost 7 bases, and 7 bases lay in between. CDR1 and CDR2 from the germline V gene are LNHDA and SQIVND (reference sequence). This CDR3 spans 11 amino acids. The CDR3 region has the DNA TGTGCCAGTACGGGAGGTGAAAAACTGTTTTTT. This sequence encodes CASTGGEKLFF. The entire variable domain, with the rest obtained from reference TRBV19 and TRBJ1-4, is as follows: DGGITQSPKYLFRKEGQNVTLSCEQNLNHDAMYWYRQDPGQGLRLIYYSQIVNDFQKGDIAEGYSVSREKKESFPLTVTSAQKNPTAFYLCASTGGEKLFFGSGTQLSVL.

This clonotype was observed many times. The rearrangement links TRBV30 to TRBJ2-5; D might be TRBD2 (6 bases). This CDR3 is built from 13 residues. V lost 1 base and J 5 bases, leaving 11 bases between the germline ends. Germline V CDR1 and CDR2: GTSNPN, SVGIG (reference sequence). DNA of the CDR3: TGTGCCTGGAGTGGACTAGTTGGGGAGACCCAGTACTTC. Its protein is CAWSGLVGETQYF.

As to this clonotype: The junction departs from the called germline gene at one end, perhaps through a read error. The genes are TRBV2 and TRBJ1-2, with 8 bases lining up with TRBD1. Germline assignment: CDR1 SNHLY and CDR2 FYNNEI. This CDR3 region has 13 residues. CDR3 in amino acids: CAGSENRGIGYTF. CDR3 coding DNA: TGTGCCGGCAGTGAAAACAGGGGGATCGGTTACACCTTC. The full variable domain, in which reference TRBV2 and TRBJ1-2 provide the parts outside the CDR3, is EPEVTQTPSHQVTQMGQEVILRCVPISNHLYFYWYRQILGQKVEFLVSFYNNEISEKSEIFDDQFSVERPDGSNFTLKIRSTKLEDSAMYFCAGSENRGIGYTFGSGTRLTVV.

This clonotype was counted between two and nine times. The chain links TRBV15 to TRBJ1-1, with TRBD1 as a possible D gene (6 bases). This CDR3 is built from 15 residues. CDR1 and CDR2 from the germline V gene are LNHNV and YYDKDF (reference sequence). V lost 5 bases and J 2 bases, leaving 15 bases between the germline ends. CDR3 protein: CATSRGGTYNTEAFF. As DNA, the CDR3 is TGTGCCACCAGCCGCGGTGGGACATACAACACTGAAGCTTTCTTT.

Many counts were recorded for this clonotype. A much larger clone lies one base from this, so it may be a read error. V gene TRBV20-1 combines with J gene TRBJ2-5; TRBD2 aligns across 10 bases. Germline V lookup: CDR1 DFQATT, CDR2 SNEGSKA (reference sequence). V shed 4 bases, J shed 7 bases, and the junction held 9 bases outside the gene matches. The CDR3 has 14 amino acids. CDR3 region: CSAIHLAGEATQYF. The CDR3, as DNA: TGCAGTGCTATCCACCTAGCGGGAGAAGCGACCCAGTACTTC.

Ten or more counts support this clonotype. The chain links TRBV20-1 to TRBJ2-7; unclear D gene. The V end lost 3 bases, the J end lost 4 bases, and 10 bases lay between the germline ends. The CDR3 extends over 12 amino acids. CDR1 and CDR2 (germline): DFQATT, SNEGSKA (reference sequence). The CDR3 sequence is CSASRRRYEQYF. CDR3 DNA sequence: TGCAGTGCTAGTAGGCGGCGGTACGAGCAGTACTTC.

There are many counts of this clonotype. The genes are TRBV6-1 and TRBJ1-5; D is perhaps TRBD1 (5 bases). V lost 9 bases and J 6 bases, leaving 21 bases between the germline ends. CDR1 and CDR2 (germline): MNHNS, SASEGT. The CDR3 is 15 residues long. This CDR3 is CASSQGSGSGQPQHF. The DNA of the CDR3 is TGTGCCAGTTCCCAGGGATCGGGGTCGGGTCAGCCCCAGCATTTT.

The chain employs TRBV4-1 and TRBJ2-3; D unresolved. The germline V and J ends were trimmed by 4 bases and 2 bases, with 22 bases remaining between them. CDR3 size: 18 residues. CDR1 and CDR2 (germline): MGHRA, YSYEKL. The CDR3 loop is CASSRREGSGNTTDTQYF. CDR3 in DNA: TGCGCCAGCAGCCGAAGGGAAGGGTCTGGAAACACCACAGATACGCAGTATTTT.